This TCR beta chain was documented in a study of cytomegalovirus exposure and HLA in healthy donors. This CDR3 contains 12 residues. V was trimmed by 6 bases and J by 1 base, leaving 6 bases between them. The germline CDR1 and CDR2 sequences are KGHSH and LQKENI. This clone has a single count. Other DNA sequences in the sample encode the same CDR3. This PCR relied on a set of 60 Vbeta primers and 13 Jbeta primers. This table comes from immunoSEQ multiplex PCR, and its TCRdb copy is limited to in-frame clones, with some not included. Of about 150,000 clones listed, roughly 87% were seen once; the top ten hold about 5.2%.

Input material: PBMCs. This chain joins TRBV18 and TRBJ2-5; no clear D. This sequence originates from a man aged 25 to 45 in good health and CMV-seropositive. CDR3 sequence (DNA): TGTGCCAGCTCCCCCTCCCAAGAGACCCAGTACTTC. Its protein product is CASSPSQETQYF.